This paragraph reports one T cell receptor (beta chain). Its antigen is undetermined. This CDR3 region has 17 residues. Germline loops: CDR1 SGHVS, CDR2 FNYEAQ. Unmatched junction bases numbered 5, after V lost 3 bases and J lost 0 bases. The record originates from a study of blood T cells in healthy people across ages. Study-wide results and caveats: Estimated diversity that came from one million T cells was considered an underestimate.

Next came a second PCR, run for about 7 to 12 cycles, which used a sample-barcoded 5' primer along with a J-beta primer mix. In TCRdb, the 5' RACE reads were re-called with MiXCR into one record per CDR3 protein. The sample contains about 970,000 distinct CDR3 sequences, roughly half of which appear only once. The clonotype comes from an older woman in good health. The V gene is TRBV7-6, the J gene TRBJ2-7; 13 bases line up with TRBD2. Sequencing used blood. The CDR3 region is CASSFGLAGDSSYEQYF. CDR3 nucleotide sequence: TGTGCCAGCAGCTTCGGACTAGCGGGAGATAGCTCCTACGAGCAGTACTTC.